The clone carrying this TCR beta chain was observed a handful of times. Its antigen is not known. This record comes from a study of T cell repertoires in cytomegalovirus infection. TCRdb reanalysed the reads using MiXCR and keeps one entry per CDR3 protein. The table shows hundreds of thousands of distinct CDR3 sequences, with approximately 42% occurring only once. Looked up from germline, CDR1 is SGHTA and CDR2 is FQGNSA. Between the trimmed V and J ends, which lost 5 bases and 0 bases, there was a span of 16 bases. This CDR3 is built from 16 residues. V usage is TRBV7-2 and J usage is TRBJ1-2, with TRBD1 as a possible D gene (6 bases). Sample: cultured PBMCs, taken from culture after CMV antigen stimulation. The TCR was taken from a human donor in good health (CMV status not recorded). Some clones in this sample may be carry-over from other donors' samples. The CDR3: CASSLVPHRANYGYTF. The CDR3 nucleotides read TGTGCCAGCAGCCTGGTCCCACACAGGGCTAACTATGGCTACACCTTC.